The 7 T cell receptor beta chains listed next were all sequenced from one sample in a study of CXCR3-negative and CXCR3-positive naive CD8 T cells. It was by 5' RACE with UMI labels that the TRB cDNA libraries were prepared. TCRdb re-called the 5' RACE reads; one entry per CDR3 protein, DNA not given. This specimen shows more than 5,500 distinct CDR3 sequences; the ten leading clones hold 1.5% to 2%. No antigen has been assigned to these receptors. Whole-study findings and limits: TRB CDR3s were more hydrophobic in CXCR3-positive than in CXCR3-negative naive cells.

The source material was naive CXCR3+ CD8+ T cells from blood. This sample's subset: CD45RO-CCR7+CD27+CD95- naive CD8+ T cells expressing CXCR3 (TNR3+). All receptors come from a human donor in good health. Some clones in this sample may be carry-over from other donors' samples.

This clonotype shows up as medium-sized by frequency. The chain carries TRBV9 and TRBJ1-5; TCRdb calls TRBD1, which cannot be checked without DNA. This CDR3 region has 15 residues. The germline V gene has CDR1 SGDLS and CDR2 YYNGEE. The CDR3 reads CASSVGQGAFQPQHF.

This rearrangement joins TRBV20-1 to TRBJ1-4. The germline gives CDR1 DFQATT, CDR2 SNEGSKA (reference sequence). This CDR3 has 14 residues. Here the CDR3 reads CSALEPTTNEKLFF.

V usage is TRBV29-1 and J usage is TRBJ1-1; TCRdb reports TRBD1, a call that lacks DNA to check it against. The CDR3 is 13 residues long. CDR1 and CDR2 from the germline V gene are SQVTM and ANQGSEA. This CDR3 reads CSPYAPDNTEAFF.

The chain uses TRBV6-2 or TRBV6-3 and TRBJ1-1. CDR1 MNHEY and CDR2 SVGEGT come from the germline V gene. This CDR3 is built from 12 residues. The CDR3: CASSQMGTEAFF.

According to its frequency, this clonotype is medium-sized. The rearrangement links TRBV15 to TRBJ2-1; TCRdb calls TRBD2, which cannot be checked without DNA. There are 15 residues in the CDR3. From germline, CDR1 is LNHNV and CDR2 YYDKDF (reference sequence). The CDR3 is CASTASGISYNEQFF.

The V gene is TRBV6-2 or TRBV6-3, the J gene TRBJ1-6; TCRdb proposes TRBD1, but this gene call is untestable without DNA. CDR3 size: 16 residues. Looked up from germline, CDR1 is MNHEY and CDR2 is SVGEGT. The CDR3 spells CASEDNLSSYNSPLHF.

Its frequency marks this clonotype as medium-sized. This chain links TRBV20-1 with TRBJ1-4. This CDR3 has 11 residues. The germline gives CDR1 DFQATT, CDR2 SNEGSKA (reference sequence). The CDR3 here is CSARVLGKLFF.